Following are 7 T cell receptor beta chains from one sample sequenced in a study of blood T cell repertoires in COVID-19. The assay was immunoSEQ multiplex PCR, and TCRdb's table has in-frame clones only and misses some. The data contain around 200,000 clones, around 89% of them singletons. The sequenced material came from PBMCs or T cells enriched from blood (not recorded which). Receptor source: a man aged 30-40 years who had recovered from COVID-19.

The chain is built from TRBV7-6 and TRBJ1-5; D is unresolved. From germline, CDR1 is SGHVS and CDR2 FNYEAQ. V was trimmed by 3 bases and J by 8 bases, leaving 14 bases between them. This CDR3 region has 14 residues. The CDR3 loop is CASSLSSVAEPQHF. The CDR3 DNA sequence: TGTGCCAGCAGCTTGTCTTCTGTGGCGGAGCCCCAGCATTTT.

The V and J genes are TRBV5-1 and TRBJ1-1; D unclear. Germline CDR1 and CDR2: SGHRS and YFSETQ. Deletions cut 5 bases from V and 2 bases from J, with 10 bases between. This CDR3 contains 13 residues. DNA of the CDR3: TGCGCCAGCAGTTATAGAGGAAACACTGAAGCTTTCTTT. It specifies CASSYRGNTEAFF.

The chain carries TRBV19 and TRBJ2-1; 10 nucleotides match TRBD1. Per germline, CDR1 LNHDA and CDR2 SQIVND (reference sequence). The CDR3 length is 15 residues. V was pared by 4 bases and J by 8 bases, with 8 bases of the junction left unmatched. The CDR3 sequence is CASSNSGTGDYEQFF. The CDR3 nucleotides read TGTGCCAGTAGTAACTCAGGGACAGGGGATTATGAGCAGTTCTTC.

The DNA of the CDR3 is TGTGCCAGCAGCAAAACAGCAGATCCGGCCCTAGGGGCTCTCTCTCACGAGCAGTACTTC. This gives the protein CASSKTADPALGALSHEQYF. The chain joins TRBV21-1 to TRBJ2-7; the table's TRBD1 call for D was not verified on the DNA. TRBV21-1 is designated a pseudogene. The CDR3 loop spans 20 amino acids.

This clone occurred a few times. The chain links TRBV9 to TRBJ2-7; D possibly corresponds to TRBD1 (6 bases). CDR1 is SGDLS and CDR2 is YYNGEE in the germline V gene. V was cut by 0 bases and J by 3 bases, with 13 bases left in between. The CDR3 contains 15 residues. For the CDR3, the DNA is TGTGCCAGCAGCGTAGGGGGGCCAGAAGTCTACGAGCAGTACTTC. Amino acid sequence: CASSVGGPEVYEQYF.

Here the CDR3 DNA reads TGTGCCAGCAGTGAGAGCCCCCCAGGGGTTTCTGGAAACACCATATATTTT. Residues: CASSESPPGVSGNTIYF. The genes are TRBV2 and TRBJ1-3; D may be TRBD1 (6 bases). This CDR3 region has 17 residues. Germline V gives CDR1 SNHLY, CDR2 FYNNEI. Trimming took 3 bases from V and 1 from J, leaving 16 bases between them. The variable domain in full, with the rest retrieved from reference TRBV2 and TRBJ1-3, is EPEVTQTPSHQVTQMGQEVILRCVPISNHLYFYWYRQILGQKVEFLVSFYNNEISEKSEIFDDQFSVERPDGSNFTLKIRSTKLEDSAMYFCASSESPPGVSGNTIYFGEGSWLTVV.

This CDR3 is CASSQDRNSYEQYF. The CDR3 DNA reads TGTGCCAGCAGTCAGGACAGAAACTCCTACGAGCAGTACTTC. The chain couples TRBV6-2 or TRBV6-3 to TRBJ2-7; maybe TRBD1 (6 bases). This CDR3 contains 14 residues. Per germline, CDR1 MNHEY and CDR2 SVGEGT. V gave up 5 bases and J gave up 0 bases, with 11 bases separating them.